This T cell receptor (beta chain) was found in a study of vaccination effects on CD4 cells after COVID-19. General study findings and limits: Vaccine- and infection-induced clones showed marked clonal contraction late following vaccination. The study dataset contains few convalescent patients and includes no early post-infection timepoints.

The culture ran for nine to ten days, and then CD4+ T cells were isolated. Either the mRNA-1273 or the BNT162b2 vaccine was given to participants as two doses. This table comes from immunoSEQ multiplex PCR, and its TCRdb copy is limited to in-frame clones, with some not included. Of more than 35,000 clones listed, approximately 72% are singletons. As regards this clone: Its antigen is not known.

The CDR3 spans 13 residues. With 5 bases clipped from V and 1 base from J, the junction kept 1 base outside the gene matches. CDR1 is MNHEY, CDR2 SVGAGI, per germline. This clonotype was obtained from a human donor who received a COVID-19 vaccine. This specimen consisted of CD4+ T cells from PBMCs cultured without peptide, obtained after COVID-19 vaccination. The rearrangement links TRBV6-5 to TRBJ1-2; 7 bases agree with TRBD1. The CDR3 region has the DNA TGTGCCAGCAGTAACAGGGGTAACTATGGCTACACCTTC. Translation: CASSNRGNYGYTF.